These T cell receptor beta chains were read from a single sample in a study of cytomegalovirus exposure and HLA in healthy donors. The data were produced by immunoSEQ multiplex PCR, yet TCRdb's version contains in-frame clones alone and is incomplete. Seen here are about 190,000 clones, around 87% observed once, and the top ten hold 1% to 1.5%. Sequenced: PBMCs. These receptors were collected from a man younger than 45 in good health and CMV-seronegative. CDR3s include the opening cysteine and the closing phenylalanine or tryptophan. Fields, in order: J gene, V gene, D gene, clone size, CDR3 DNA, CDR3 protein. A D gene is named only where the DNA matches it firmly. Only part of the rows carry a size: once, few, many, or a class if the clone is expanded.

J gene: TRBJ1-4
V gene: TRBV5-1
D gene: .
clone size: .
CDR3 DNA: TGCGCCAGCAGCTTGCCGAATGAAAAACTGTTTTTT
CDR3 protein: CASSLPNEKLFF

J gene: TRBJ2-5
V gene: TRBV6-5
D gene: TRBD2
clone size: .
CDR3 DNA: TGTGCCAGCAGTTCGACTAGCGGGAGGGTTCAAGAGACCCAGTACTTC
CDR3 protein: CASSSTSGRVQETQYF

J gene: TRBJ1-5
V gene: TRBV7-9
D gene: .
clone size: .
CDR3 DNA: TGTTCCAGCAGCTTAAGAGGTTGGCCCCAGCATTTT
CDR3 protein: CSSSLRGWPQHF

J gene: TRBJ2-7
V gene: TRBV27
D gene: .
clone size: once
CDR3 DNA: TGTGCCAGCAGTTCCCGCCCGCTCACAGGGTTTGCCGACGAGCAGTACTTC
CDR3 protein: CASSSRPLTGFADEQYF

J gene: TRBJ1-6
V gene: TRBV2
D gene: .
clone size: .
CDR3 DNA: TGTGCCAGCAGTGATTCAGGGCCGAATTCACCCCTCCACTTT
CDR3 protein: CASSDSGPNSPLHF

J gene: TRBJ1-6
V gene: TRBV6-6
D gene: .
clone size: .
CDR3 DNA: TGTGCCAGCAGTTACTCGATCAGTCCCAGGCCCGCACCCCTCCACTTT
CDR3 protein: CASSYSISPRPAPLHF

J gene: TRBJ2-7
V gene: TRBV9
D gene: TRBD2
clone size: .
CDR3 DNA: TGTGCCAGCAGCGTCTTGGCGGGAGGACACGAGCAGTACTTC
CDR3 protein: CASSVLAGGHEQYF

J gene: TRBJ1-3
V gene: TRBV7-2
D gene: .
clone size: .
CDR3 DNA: TGTGCCAGCTCCCCCCGGTCAGGAAACACCATATATTTT
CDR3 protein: CASSPRSGNTIYF

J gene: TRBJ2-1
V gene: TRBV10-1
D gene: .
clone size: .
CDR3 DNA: TGCGCCAGCAGTGATGGACAAAGGAGGTTCTTC
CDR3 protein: CASSDGQRRFF

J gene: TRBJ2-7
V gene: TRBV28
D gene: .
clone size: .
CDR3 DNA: TGTGCCAGCAGTTTACGGACTCCTGCTCCTAGTCGCGAGCAGTACTTC
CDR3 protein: CASSLRTPAPSREQYF

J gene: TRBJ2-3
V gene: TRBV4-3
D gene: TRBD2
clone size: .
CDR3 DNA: TGCGCCAGCAGCCAAGACTATGGTCTAGCGGGGGGGCCCGCAGATACGCAGTATTTT
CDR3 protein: CASSQDYGLAGGPADTQYF

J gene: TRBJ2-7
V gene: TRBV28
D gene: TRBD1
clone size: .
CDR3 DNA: TGTGCCAGCAGTGCCCCTCGGACAGGGAAGCTATACGAGCAGTACTTC
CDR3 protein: CASSAPRTGKLYEQYF

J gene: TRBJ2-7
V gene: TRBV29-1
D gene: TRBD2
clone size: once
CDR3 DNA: TGCAGCGTTGAGGGACTAGCGGGCTCGTACGAGCAGTACTTC
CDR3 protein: CSVEGLAGSYEQYF

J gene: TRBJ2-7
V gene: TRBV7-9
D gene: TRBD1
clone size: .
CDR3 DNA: TGTGCCAGCAGCTCGACCGGGACAGGGTCGGGCGAGCAGTACTTC
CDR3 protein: CASSSTGTGSGEQYF

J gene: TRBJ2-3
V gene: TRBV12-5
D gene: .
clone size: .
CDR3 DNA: TGTGCTAGTGCCTACAGGGGGAGGGCAGATACGCAGTATTTT
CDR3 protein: CASAYRGRADTQYF

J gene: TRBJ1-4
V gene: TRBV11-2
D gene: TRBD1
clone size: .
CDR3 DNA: TGTGCCAGCAGCCTATTGGGGGGACAGCGAACTGAAAAACTGTTTTTT
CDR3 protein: CASSLLGGQRTEKLFF

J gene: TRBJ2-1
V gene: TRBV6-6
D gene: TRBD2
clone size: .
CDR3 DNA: TGTGCCAGCAGTTCCAAGGGACTACGCGGCTACAATGAGCAGTTCTTC
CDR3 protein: CASSSKGLRGYNEQFF

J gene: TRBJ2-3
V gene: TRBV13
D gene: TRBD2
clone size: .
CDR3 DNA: TGTGCCAGCAGCCTCCGACTAGCGGGAGTGGTGAGCACAGATACGCAGTATTTT
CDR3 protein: CASSLRLAGVVSTDTQYF

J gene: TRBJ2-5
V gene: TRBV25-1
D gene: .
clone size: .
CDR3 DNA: TGTGCCAGCAGTGAATCCGGAACAGTTCAAGAGACCCAGTACTTC
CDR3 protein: CASSESGTVQETQYF

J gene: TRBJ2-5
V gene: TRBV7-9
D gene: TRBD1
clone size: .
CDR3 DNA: TGTGCCAGCAGCTCTCACAGGGGGCCCTACCAAGAGACCCAGTACTTC
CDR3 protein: CASSSHRGPYQETQYF

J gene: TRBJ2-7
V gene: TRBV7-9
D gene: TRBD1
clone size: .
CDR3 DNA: TGTGCCAGCAGCTTAGACGGACAGGTCAGAGACTTC
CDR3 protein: CASSLDGQVRDF

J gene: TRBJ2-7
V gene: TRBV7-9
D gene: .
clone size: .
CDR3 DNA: TGTGCCAGCAGCTTAGTAGACAACGAGCAGTACTTC
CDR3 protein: CASSLVDNEQYF